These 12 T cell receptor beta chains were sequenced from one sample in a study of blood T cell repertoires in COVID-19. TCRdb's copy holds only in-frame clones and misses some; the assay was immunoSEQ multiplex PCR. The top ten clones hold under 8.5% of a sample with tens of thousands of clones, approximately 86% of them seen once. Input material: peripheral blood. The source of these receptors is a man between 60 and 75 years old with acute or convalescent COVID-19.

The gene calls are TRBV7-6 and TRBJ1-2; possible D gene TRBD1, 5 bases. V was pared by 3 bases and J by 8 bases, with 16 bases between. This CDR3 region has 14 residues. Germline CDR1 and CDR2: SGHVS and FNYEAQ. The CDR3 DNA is TGTGCCAGCAGCTTCGACGGCCTGGGGCGAGGCTACACCTTC. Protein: CASSFDGLGRGYTF.

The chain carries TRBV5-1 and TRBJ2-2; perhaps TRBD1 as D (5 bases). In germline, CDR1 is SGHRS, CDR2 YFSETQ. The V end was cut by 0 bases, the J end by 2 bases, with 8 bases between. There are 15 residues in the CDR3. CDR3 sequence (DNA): TGCGCCAGCAGCTTGGCCGACAGAAACACCGGGGAGCTGTTTTTT. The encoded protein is CASSLADRNTGELFF.

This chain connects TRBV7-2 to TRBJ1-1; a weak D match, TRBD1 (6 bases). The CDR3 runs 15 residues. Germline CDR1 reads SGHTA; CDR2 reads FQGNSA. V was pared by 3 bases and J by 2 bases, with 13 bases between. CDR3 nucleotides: TGTGCCAGCAGCTTGGGGGCCATAGGAAACACTGAAGCTTTCTTT. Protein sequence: CASSLGAIGNTEAFF.

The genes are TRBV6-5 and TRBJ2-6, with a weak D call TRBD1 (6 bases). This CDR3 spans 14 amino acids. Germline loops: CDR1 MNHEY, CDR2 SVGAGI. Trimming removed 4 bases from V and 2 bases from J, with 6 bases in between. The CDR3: CASSSGAGANVLTF. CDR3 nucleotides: TGTGCCAGCAGTTCAGGGGCTGGGGCCAACGTCCTGACTTTC.

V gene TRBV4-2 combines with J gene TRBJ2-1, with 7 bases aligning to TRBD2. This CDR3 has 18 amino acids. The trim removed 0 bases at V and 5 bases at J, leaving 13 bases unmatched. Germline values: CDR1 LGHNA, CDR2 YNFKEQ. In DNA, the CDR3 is TGTGCCAGCAGCCAAGATATGGTTGCGGGAGCGGGTAACAATGAGCAGTTCTTC. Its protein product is CASSQDMVAGAGNNEQFF.

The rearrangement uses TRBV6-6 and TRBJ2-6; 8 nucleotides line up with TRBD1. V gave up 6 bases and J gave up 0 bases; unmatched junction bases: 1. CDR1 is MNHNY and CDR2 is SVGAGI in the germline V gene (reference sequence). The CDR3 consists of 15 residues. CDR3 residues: CASRDRGSGANVLTF. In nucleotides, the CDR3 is TGTGCCAGCAGAGACAGGGGCTCTGGGGCCAACGTCCTGACTTTC.

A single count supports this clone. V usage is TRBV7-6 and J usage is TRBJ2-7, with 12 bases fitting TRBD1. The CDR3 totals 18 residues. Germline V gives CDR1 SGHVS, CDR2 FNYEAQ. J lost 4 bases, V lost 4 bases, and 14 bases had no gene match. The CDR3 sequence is CASSSPGQGASGWYEQYF. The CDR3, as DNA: TGTGCCAGCAGCTCTCCGGGACAGGGGGCGTCCGGGTGGTACGAGCAGTACTTC.

CDR3 loop: CASSYELTSTDTQYF. The DNA for the CDR3 is TGTGCCAGCAGCTATGAACTGACTAGCACAGATACGCAGTATTTT. V and J are TRBV5-6 and TRBJ2-3, with D uncertain. The CDR3 loop spans 15 amino acids. The germline V gene has CDR1 SGHDT and CDR2 YYEEEE. The V gene lost 3 bases and the J gene lost 0 bases, with 11 bases spanning the gap.

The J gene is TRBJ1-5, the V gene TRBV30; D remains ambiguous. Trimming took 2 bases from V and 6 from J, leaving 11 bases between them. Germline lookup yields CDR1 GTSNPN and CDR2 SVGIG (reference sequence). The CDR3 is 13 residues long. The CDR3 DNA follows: TGTGCCTGGAGTCGGGAGGTTTTTCAGCCCCAGCATTTT. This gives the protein CAWSREVFQPQHF.

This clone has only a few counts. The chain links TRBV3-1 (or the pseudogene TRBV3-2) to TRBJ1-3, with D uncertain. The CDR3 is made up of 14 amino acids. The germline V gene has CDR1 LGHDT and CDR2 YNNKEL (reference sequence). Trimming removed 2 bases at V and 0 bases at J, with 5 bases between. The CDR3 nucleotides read TGTGCCAGCAGCCAAACCAGCTCTGGAAACACCATATATTTT. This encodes CASSQTSSGNTIYF.

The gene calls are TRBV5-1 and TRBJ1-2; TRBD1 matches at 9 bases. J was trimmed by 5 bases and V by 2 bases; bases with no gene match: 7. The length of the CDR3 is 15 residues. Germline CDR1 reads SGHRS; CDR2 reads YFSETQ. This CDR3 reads CASSFGQGMWYGYTF. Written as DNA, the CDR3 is TGCGCCAGCAGCTTTGGACAGGGGATGTGGTATGGCTACACCTTC.

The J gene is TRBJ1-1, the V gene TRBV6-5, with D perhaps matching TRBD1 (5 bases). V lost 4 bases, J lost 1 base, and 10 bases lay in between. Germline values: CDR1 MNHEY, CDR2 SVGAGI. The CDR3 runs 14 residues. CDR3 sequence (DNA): TGTGCCAGCAGTTCCAGGGTGGGGAACACTGAAGCTTTCTTT. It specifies CASSSRVGNTEAFF.